This T cell receptor (beta chain) originates from a study of prognosis after radiotherapy for stage I lung cancer. Across the whole study: Stage I non-small cell lung cancer patients, who were enrolled in Nanjing, China, joined the cohort between early 2018 and January 2019. In 3 to 5 fractions, radiotherapy was administered as SBRT with a biologically effective dose of at least 100 Gy. In a few patients, distant metastases developed after radiotherapy (median roughly 7 months), whereas over 14 patients showed no significant progression.

The genomic DNA TCR beta CDR3 region underwent two rounds of multiplex PCR. Each TRBV and TRBJ gene had its own primer in the first PCR round. TCRdb reprocessed the multiplex PCR reads via MiXCR and lists one record per CDR3 protein. There are nearly 35,000 distinct CDR3 sequences in the sample; about 32% occur only once, and 25% to 30% lies in the top ten. V lost 7 bases to trimming and J lost 4 bases, with 22 bases between them. The CDR3 is 16 amino acids. Germline V gives CDR1 MRHNA, CDR2 SNTAGT. There are many counts of this clonotype. This clonotype was sampled from a donor aged 50 or older with non-small cell lung cancer. The input for sequencing was PBMCs, taken before or after stereotactic body radiation therapy (not recorded which). The chain has TRBV6-4 and TRBJ1-2, with D maybe TRBD1 (6 bases). In DNA form, the CDR3 reads TGTGCCAGCACCTCACAAGCACGGGCCAGGGGCTATGGCTACACCTTC. It yields the protein CASTSQARARGYGYTF.